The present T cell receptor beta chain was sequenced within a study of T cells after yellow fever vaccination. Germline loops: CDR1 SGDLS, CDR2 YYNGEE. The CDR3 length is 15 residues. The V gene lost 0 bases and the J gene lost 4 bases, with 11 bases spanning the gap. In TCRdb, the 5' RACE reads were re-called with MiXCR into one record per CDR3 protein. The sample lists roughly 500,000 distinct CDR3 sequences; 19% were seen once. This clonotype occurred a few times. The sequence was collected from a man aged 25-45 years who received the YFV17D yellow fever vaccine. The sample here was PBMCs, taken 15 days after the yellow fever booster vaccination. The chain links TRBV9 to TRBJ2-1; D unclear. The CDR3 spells CASSVAPDSYNEQFF. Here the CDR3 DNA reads TGTGCCAGCAGCGTAGCTCCGGATTCATACAATGAGCAGTTCTTC. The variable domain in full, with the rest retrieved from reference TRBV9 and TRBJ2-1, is DSGVTQTPKHLITATGQRVTLRCSPRSGDLSVYWYQQSLDQGLQFLIQYYNGEERAKGNILERFSAQQFPDLHSELNLSSLELGDSALYFCASSVAPDSYNEQFFGPGTRLTVL.